The entry that follows covers one T cell receptor (beta chain) sequence. Its antigen has not been determined. No base-level quality is on record; no much larger clone is a single base apart. The junction carries 10 bases between V and J, which are trimmed by 4 bases and 3 bases respectively. Based on the germline V gene, the CDR1 and CDR2 sequences are SGDLS and YYNGEE. CDR3 length: 13 amino acids, cysteine to phenylalanine. The only DNA kept is the CDR3, 39 bases in frame from the first base. Collaborating institutions collected whole blood in K2EDTA tubes following their own protocols. For TCRbeta analysis, collaborators shipped samples in one of three forms: frozen whole blood, isolated PBMCs, or DNA extracted from either of those sample types. TCRbeta CDR3 regions were amplified from genomic DNA by means of the immunoSEQ Assay, a bias-controlled multiplex PCR. The study's processing was this. Nucleated cell counts per sample were estimated from amplification of reference gene primers within the assay. To quantify the absolute abundance of each unique TCRbeta CDR3 rearrangement, sequence reads were collapsed and filtered. For each sample, productive Simpson clonality was calculated as the square root of Simpson's diversity index over productive rearrangements. TCRdb retrieved this table from immuneACCESS and kept in-frame rearrangements only. Not all clones are present; in checked studies, unresolved V genes account for under half, and no reason is known for the remainder. The D gene and trimming were derived from the DNA, and the V and J assignments and clone size from that table. The sample table shows over 75,000 clones, and 80% are seen once. Clones ranked in the top ten supply approximately 15% of the sample.

This specimen belongs to a study of blood T cell repertoires in COVID-19 (dated by TCRdb to between 2020 and 2021). Regarding the complete study: Samples from collaborators originated in the United States, Italy and Spain and spanned both the acute and convalescent phases of COVID-19. The prospective study material was composed of cDNA or gDNA derived from T cells, B-cell-depleted T cells, or PBMCs. Subjects who had been exposed to COVID-19, were actively infected with it, or had recovered from it provided the deeply sampled blood TCRbeta repertoires that made up the dataset. A freely available public database, intended as a resource for researchers studying the immune response to SARS-CoV-2, is where the repertoires were released. Samples came from the ongoing ImmuneRACE study (first 160 participants) plus 1,254 subjects from 6 global collaborators. Nearly every sample came with metadata listing a de-identified subject ID, COVID-19 status, age in years and sex. Where available, HLA class I and class II types were obtained from metadata supplied by the sample provider rather than from assay-based typing. The full study reports these points: Clinical and demographic metadata were provided uncurated, with the amount varying by source and participant.

The TCR was taken from a human donor in a cohort sampled during active COVID-19. The sequencing input was peripheral blood. The chain joins TRBV9 to TRBJ1-1; the D gene remains uncertain. Read as DNA, the sequence is TGTGCCAGCAGCCCGCGGCCGGACACTGAAGCTTTCTTT. Translated, it gives CASSPRPDTEAFF.